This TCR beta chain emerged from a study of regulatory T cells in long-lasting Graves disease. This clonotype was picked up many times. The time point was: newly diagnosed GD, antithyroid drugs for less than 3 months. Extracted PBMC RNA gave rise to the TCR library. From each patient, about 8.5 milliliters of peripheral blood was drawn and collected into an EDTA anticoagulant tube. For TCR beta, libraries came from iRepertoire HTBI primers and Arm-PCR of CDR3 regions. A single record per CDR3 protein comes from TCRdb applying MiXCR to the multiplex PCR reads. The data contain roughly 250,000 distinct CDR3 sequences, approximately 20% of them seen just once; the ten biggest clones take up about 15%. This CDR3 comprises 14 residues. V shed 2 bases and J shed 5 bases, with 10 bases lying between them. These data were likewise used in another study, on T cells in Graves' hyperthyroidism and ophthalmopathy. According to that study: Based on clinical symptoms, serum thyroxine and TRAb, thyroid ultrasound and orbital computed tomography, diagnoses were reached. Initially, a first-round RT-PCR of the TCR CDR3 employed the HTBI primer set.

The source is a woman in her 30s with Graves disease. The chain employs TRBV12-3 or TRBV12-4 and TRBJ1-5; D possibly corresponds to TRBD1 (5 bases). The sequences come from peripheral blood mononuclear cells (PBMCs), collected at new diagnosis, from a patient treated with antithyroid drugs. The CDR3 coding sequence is TGTGCCAGCAGTTTAAGGGACGGGGATCAGCCCCAGCATTTT. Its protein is CASSLRDGDQPQHF.